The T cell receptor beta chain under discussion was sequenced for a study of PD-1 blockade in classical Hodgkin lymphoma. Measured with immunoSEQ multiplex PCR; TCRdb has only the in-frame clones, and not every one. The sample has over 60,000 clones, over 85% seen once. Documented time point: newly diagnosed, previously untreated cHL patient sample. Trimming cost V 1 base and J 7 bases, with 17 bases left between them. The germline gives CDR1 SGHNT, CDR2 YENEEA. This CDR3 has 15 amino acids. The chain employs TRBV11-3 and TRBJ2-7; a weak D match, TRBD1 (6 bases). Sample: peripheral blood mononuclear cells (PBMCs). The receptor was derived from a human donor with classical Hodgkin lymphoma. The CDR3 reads CASSLGVGQNMEQYF. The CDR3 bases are TGTGCCAGCAGCTTAGGGGTCGGACAGAACATGGAGCAGTACTTC.